This T cell receptor beta chain was sequenced in a study of blood T cell repertoires in COVID-19 (TCRdb year 2020). For the study in its entirety: Samples covering the acute and convalescent phases of COVID-19 were provided by collaborators in the United States, Italy and Spain. Samples were obtained from the ongoing ImmuneRACE study (first 160 participants) and from about 1,300 subjects provided by 6 global collaborators. Sample metadata almost always included a de-identified subject ID, COVID-19 status, age in years and sex. Subjects who had been exposed to COVID-19, were actively infected with it, or had recovered from it provided the deeply sampled blood TCRbeta repertoires that made up the dataset. The repertoires were released in a freely available public database intended as a resource for research on the immune response to SARS-CoV-2. Where available, HLA class I and class II types were obtained from metadata supplied by the sample provider rather than from assay-based typing. The prospective study material was composed of cDNA or gDNA derived from T cells, B-cell-depleted T cells, or PBMCs. Paper-wide results and their limitations: The amount of clinical and demographic metadata varied by source and participant and was provided uncurated.

In regard to this clone: It lacks a known antigen. Base qualities are not at hand, and no much larger clone is one base apart.

Per the germline V gene, SNHLY is the CDR1 and FYNNEI is the CDR2. V is trimmed back by 5 bases and J by 4 bases, and the junction contains 4 bases that no gene match accounts for. From its cysteine to its phenylalanine, the CDR3 spans 13 amino acids. Here the CDR3 DNA is all that survives: 39 bases in frame from base 1. The immunoSEQ Assay, a bias-controlled multiplex PCR, was used to amplify TCRbeta CDR3 regions from genomic DNA. As for the original processing: Within the assay, amplification of reference gene primers was used to estimate how many nucleated cells each sample contained. To quantify the absolute abundance of each unique TCRbeta CDR3 rearrangement, sequence reads were collapsed and filtered. For each sample, productive Simpson clonality was calculated as the square root of Simpson's diversity index over productive rearrangements. In its TCRdb copy, this immuneACCESS table keeps in-frame sequences only and misses some clones. Where compared with another copy, unresolved V genes explain less than half of these, and the others have no known cause. Clone size and V and J calls were adopted from that table, with D and trimming inferred from the DNA. Within this sample are roughly 250,000 clones, with over 70% of them counted one time only. The top ten clones comprise 3% to 3.5% of the sample.

Enrolling through a virtual design, the prospective study's participants ranged in age from roughly 18 to 100 years and lived across about two dozen United States geographic areas. Cohort assignment in the prospective study relied on participant-reported clinical history from a screening survey and a study questionnaire. Exposed participants had been in contact with someone with a PCR-confirmed or clinician-diagnosed COVID-19 case within 2 weeks of study entry. In the prospective study, whole blood, serum and a nasopharyngeal or oropharyngeal swab were collected from each participant by mobile phlebotomists. Over an approximately two-month period, participants in the prospective study had the option of providing additional blood draws and questionnaires. Before DNA extraction, prospective study blood samples were shipped either frozen or at room temperature.

The sample comprised PBMCs or T cells enriched from blood (not recorded which). This receptor was obtained from a woman aged 40 to 50 who had been exposed to COVID-19. This chain joins TRBV2 to TRBJ1-2; the junction holds 7 bases that match TRBD1. This receptor has the CDR3 CASSQTGIYGYTF. In nucleotide form, the sequence is TGTGCCAGCAGTCAGACAGGGATCTATGGCTACACCTTC.